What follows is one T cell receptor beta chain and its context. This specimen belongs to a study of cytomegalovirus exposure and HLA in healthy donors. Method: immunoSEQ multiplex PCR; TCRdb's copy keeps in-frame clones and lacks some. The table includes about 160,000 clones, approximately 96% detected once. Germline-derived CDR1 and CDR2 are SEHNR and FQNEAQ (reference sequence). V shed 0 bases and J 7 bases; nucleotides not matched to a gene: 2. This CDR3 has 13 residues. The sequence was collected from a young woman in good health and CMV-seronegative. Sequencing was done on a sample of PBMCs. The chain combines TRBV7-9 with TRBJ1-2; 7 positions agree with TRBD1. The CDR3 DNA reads TGTGCCAGCAGCTTAGCGACAGGGTCTGGCTACACCTTC. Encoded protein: CASSLATGSGYTF.